This T cell receptor beta chain derives from a study of blood T cell repertoires in COVID-19. The wider study: The United States, Italy and Spain provided the acute and convalescent COVID-19 samples. PBMCs, B-cell-depleted T cells, or T cells were the source of the cDNA or gDNA that made up the material.

CDR3 length equals 13 residues. After removal of 5 bases from V and 5 bases from J, the junction contained 4 bases not matched to a gene. In the authors' workflow: Estimates of nucleated cell counts were drawn from the amplification of reference gene primers. Only in-frame clones appear in the TCRdb table, and some are missing; sequencing was by immunoSEQ multiplex PCR. The V and J calls and clone size are taken from that table; D and trimming were inferred from the DNA. Here the sample spans roughly 190,000 clones, over 75% being singletons. The sequenced material came from peripheral blood. The chain uses TRBV12-3 or TRBV12-4 and TRBJ2-5; 8 bases agree with TRBD2. The receptor comes from a man aged 50 or older with acute or convalescent COVID-19. The CDR3 coding sequence is TGTGCCAGCAGTAGCGGGAGATATGAGACCCAGTACTTC. This gives the protein CASSSGRYETQYF.